Sequencing of this T cell receptor beta chain was carried out in a study of blood T cell repertoires in COVID-19. Study-wide background: The United States, Italy and Spain provided the acute and convalescent COVID-19 samples. Nucleic acid was either cDNA or gDNA, and it came from T cells, B-cell-depleted T cells, or PBMCs.

In the authors' methods: Estimation of nucleated cell counts was performed using reference gene primer amplification. The repertoire was sequenced with immunoSEQ multiplex PCR; TCRdb's copy has only in-frame clones and lacks some. The V and J calls and clone size come from that table; D and trimming were worked out from the DNA. The sample holds about 210,000 clones, 80% seen once. The sample taken for sequencing was peripheral blood. The clonotype was recovered from a human donor in a cohort sampled during active COVID-19.

CDR3 loop: CASTSLPNTEAFF. The CDR3 coding sequence is TGTGCCAGTACCTCTCTCCCGAACACTGAAGCTTTCTTT. V and J are TRBV19 and TRBJ1-1, with D unresolved. Between the trimmed V and J ends, which lost 7 bases and 1 base, there was a span of 10 bases. Germline assignment: CDR1 LNHDA and CDR2 SQIVND (reference sequence). The CDR3 is made up of 13 amino acids.